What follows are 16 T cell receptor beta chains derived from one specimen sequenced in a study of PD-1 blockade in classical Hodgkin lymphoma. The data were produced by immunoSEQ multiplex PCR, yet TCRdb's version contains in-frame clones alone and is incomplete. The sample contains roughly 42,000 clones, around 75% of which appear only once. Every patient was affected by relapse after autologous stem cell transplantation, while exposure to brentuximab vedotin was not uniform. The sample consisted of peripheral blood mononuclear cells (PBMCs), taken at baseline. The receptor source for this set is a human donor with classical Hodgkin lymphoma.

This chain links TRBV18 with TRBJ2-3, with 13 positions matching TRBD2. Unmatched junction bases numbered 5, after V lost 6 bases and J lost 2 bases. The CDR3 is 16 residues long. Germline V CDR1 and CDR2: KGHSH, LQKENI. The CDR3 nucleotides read TGTGCCAGCTCTCTACTAGCGGGAGGGGTCACAGATACGCAGTATTTT. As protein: CASSLLAGGVTDTQYF.

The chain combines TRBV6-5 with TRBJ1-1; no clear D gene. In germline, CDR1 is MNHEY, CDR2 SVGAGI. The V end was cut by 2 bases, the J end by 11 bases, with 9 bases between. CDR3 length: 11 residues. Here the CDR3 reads CASSYEGRAFF. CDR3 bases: TGTGCCAGCAGTTACGAAGGGCGGGCTTTCTTT.

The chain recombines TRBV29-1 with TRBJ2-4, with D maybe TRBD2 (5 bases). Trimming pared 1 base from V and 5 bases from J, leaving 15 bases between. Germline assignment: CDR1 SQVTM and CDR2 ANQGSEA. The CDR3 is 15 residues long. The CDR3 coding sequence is TGCAGCGTTGAAGGAGGGTTGGAGTTGGAAAACATTCAGTACTTC. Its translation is CSVEGGLELENIQYF.

The CDR3 loop is CASSSGGDIGYEQYF. Written as DNA, the CDR3 is TGTGCCAGCAGCTCAGGGGGAGACATCGGCTACGAGCAGTACTTC. The chain combines TRBV7-2 with TRBJ2-7; the match to TRBD1 covers 7 bases. This CDR3 has 15 amino acids. The J segment lost 3 bases and the V segment lost 4 bases, leaving 9 bases of the junction unmatched. Germline CDR1 is SGHTA and CDR2 is FQGNSA.

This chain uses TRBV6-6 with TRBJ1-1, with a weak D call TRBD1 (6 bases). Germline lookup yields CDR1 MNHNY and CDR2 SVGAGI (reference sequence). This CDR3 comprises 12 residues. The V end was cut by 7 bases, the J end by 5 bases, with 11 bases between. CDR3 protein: CASKAGVTEAFF. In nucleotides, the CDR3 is TGTGCCAGCAAGGCAGGGGTTACTGAAGCTTTCTTT.

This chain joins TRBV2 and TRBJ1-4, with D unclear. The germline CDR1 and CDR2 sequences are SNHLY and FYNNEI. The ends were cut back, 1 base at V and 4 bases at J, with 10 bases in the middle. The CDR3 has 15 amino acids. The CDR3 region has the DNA TGTGCCAGCAGTGAAGGGGCAGGACGTAATGAAAAACTGTTTTTT. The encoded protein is CASSEGAGRNEKLFF.

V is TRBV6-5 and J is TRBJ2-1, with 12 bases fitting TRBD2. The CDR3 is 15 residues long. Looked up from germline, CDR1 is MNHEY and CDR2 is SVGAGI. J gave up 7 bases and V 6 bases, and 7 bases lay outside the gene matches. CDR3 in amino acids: CASSELAGGFNEQFF. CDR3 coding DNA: TGTGCCAGCAGCGAACTAGCGGGAGGCTTTAATGAGCAGTTCTTC.

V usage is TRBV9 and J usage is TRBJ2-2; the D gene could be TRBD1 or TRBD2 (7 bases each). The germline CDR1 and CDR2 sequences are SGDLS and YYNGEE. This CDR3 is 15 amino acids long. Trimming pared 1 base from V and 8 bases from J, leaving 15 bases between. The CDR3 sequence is CASSVQGGQFGELFF. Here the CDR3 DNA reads TGTGCCAGCAGCGTACAGGGGGGGCAATTTGGGGAGCTGTTTTTT.

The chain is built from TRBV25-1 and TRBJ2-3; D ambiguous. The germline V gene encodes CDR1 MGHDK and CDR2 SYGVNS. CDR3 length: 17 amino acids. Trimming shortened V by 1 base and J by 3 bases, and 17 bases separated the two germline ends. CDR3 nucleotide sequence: TGTGCCAGCAGTGAATGGTGGCGTTGGAACGGTACAGATACGCAGTATTTT. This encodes CASSEWWRWNGTDTQYF.

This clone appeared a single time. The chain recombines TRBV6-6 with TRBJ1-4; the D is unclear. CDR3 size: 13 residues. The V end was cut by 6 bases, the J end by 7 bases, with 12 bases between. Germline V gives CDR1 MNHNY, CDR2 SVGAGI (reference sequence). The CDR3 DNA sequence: TGTGCCAGCAGGATGCAGTTACCTGAAAAACTGTTTTTT. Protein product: CASRMQLPEKLFF.

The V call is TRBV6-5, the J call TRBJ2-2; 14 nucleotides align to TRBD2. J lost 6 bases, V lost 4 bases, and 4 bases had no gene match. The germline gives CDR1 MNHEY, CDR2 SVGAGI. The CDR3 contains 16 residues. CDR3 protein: CASSSGLAGVAGELFF. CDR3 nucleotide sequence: TGTGCCAGCAGTTCGGGACTAGCGGGAGTTGCCGGGGAGCTGTTTTTT.

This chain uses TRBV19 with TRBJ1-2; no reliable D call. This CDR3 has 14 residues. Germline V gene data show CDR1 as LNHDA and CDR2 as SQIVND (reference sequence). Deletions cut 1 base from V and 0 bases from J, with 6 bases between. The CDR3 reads CASSIVTANYGYTF. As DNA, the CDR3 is TGTGCCAGTAGTATAGTAACAGCTAACTATGGCTACACCTTC.

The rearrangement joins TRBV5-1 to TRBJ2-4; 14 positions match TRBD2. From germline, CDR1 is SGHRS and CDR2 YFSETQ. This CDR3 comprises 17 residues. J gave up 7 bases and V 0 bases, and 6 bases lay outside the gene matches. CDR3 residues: CASSLGTSGRNGNIQYF. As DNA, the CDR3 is TGCGCCAGCAGCTTGGGGACTAGCGGGAGGAATGGGAACATTCAGTACTTC.

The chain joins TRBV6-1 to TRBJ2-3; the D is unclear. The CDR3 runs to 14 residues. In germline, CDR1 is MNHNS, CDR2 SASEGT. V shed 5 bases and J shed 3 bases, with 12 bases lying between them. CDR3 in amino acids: CASSSRLGTDTQYF. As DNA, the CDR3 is TGTGCCAGCAGTTCAAGACTGGGGACAGATACGCAGTATTTT.

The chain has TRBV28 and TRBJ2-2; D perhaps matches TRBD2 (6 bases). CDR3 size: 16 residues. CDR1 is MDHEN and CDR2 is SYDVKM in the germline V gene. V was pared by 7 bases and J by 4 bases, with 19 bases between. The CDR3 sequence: CASTAGSLLITGELFF. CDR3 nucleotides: TGTGCCAGCACCGCGGGGAGCCTACTTATCACCGGGGAGCTGTTTTTT.

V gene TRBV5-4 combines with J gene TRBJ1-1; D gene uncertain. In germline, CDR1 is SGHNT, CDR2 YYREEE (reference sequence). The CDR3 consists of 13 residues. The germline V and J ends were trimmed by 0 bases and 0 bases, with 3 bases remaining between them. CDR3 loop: CASSLVLNTEAFF. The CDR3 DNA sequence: TGTGCCAGCAGCTTGGTTCTGAACACTGAAGCTTTCTTT.